The rows below give T cell receptor beta chains drawn from one sample of a study of beta chain features in type 1 diabetes. Only in-frame clones appear in the TCRdb table, and some are missing; sequencing was by immunoSEQ multiplex PCR. The data hold roughly 370,000 clones, with 14% observed a single time. The sequencing input was naive CD4+ T cells from blood. The receptors originated from a man aged 25-45 years in good health. CDR3s include the opening cysteine and the closing phenylalanine or tryptophan. The D gene is left open where the match is weak. Expanded clones get a size class; other rows say once, few or many, or leave the size out.

clone size	V gene	J gene	D gene	CDR3 DNA	CDR3 protein
few	TRBV12-5	TRBJ1-2	-	TGTGCTAGTGGTTTGGTACGGGGGGCCAAGTATGGCTACACCTTC	CASGLVRGAKYGYTF
few	TRBV7-8	TRBJ2-1	TRBD2	TGTGCCAGCAGCTTACGACTAGCGTATTACAATGAGCAGTTCTTC	CASSLRLAYYNEQFF
few	TRBV4-1	TRBJ2-7	-	TGCGCCAGCAGCCTCAAAGAAGGAATCAGGTCCTACGAGCAGTACTTC	CASSLKEGIRSYEQYF
-	TRBV19	TRBJ1-1	-	TGTGCCAGTAGTATTAAGCAGGGAATCACTGAAGCTTTCTTT	CASSIKQGITEAFF
-	TRBV7-9	TRBJ1-1	TRBD1	TGTGCCAGCAGCTTAGAGGTCCAGGGGGACGCTGAAGCTTTCTTT	CASSLEVQGDAEAFF
few	TRBV29-1	TRBJ1-1	-	TGCAGAGTGGATAAACCACCGGGACATCCCATGAACACTGAAGCTTTCTTT	CRVDKPPGHPMNTEAFF
-	TRBV6-1	TRBJ2-5	TRBD2	TGTGCCAGCAGTGCTCTAGCGGGGGCCCCCAGGGAGACCCAGTACTTC	CASSALAGAPRETQYF
-	TRBV29-1	TRBJ2-7	TRBD2	TGCAGCGTCGGACTAGCGGGGAACCCCTACGAGCAGTACTTC	CSVGLAGNPYEQYF
-	TRBV18	TRBJ1-2	-	TGTGCCAGCTCACCACCGGTAGTTAACTATGGCTACACCTTC	CASSPPVVNYGYTF
-	TRBV29-1	TRBJ2-7	TRBD1	TGCAGCGTTCAACAGGGGTACGAGCAGTACTTC	CSVQQGYEQYF
-	TRBV5-4	TRBJ2-5	-	TGTGCCAGCAGCAGCGTCGGATCCTCCCAGTACTTC	CASSSVGSSQYF
-	TRBV7-9	TRBJ2-1	TRBD1	TGTGCCAGCAGACCCTGGACAGGGGGCGACAACAATGAGCAGTTCTTC	CASRPWTGGDNNEQFF
-	TRBV15	TRBJ2-3	TRBD2	TGTGCCACCAGCAGAGATCCCGGGACTAGGGATACGCAGTATTTT	CATSRDPGTRDTQYF
-	TRBV7-2	TRBJ2-1	TRBD1	TGTGCCAGCAGCTTGACAGGGTCCCTCAATGAGCAGTTCTTC	CASSLTGSLNEQFF
-	TRBV5-1	TRBJ1-5	TRBD1	TGCGCCAGCAGCTTGTATCCAGGGGGCCATCAGCCCCAGCATTTT	CASSLYPGGHQPQHF
-	TRBV10-3	TRBJ2-3	-	TGTGCCATCAGTGAGTCGATGGGGGATACGCAGTATTTT	CAISESMGDTQYF
once	TRBV5-4	TRBJ2-3	-	TGTGCCAGCAGCTCCGCCGGTGGGGGAGATACGCAGTATTTT	CASSSAGGGDTQYF
few	TRBV5-1	TRBJ2-6	-	TGCGCCAGCAGCTTTCAGGGGCCTGGGGCCAACGTCCTGACTTTC	CASSFQGPGANVLTF
few	TRBV6-1	TRBJ2-1	-	TGTGCCAGCAGTGAACGGTACAATGAGCAGTTCTTC	CASSERYNEQFF
-	TRBV6-6	TRBJ1-5	-	TGTGCCAGCAGCTACGACAGAATCAATCAGCCCCAGCATTTT	CASSYDRINQPQHF
few	TRBV4-1	TRBJ1-6	-	TGCGCCAGCAGCCAAGGAACTCGGGGGACAACGAATTCACCCCTCCACTTT	CASSQGTRGTTNSPLHF
-	TRBV29-1	TRBJ2-2	-	TGCAGCGTTGTATGGGGGGTGAACACCGGGGAGCTGTTTTTT	CSVVWGVNTGELFF
few	TRBV25-1	TRBJ2-1	-	TGTGCCAGCAGTGACAAGGGTTACAATGAGCAGTTCTTC	CASSDKGYNEQFF
-	TRBV19	TRBJ2-5	-	TGTGCCAGTAGTAGGGGCGGTACCCAGTACTTC	CASSRGGTQYF
-	TRBV29-1	TRBJ1-2	-	TGCAGCGTTAGCCATCAGGGTCGGTATGGCTACACCTTC	CSVSHQGRYGYTF
-	TRBV15	TRBJ2-3	TRBD2	TGTGCCACCCGCATTAGCGGGGGCACAGATACGCAGTATTTT	CATRISGGTDTQYF
few	TRBV11-2	TRBJ2-2	-	TGTGCCAGCGGTCAGGGCACCGGGGAGCTGTTTTTT	CASGQGTGELFF
-	TRBV6-5	TRBJ1-5	-	TGTGCCAGCAGCTACACAACTAATCAGCCCCAGCATTTT	CASSYTTNQPQHF
many	TRBV7-2	TRBJ2-4	-	TGTGCCAGCAGCTTAGAACGTCAAAACATTCAGTACTTC	CASSLERQNIQYF
-	TRBV9	TRBJ2-5	-	TGTGCCAGCAGCGTAGCAGGCCAAGAGACCCAGTACTTC	CASSVAGQETQYF
-	TRBV6-5	TRBJ2-1	-	TGTGCCAGCAGAAAAGGCCCTGGCAATGAGCAGTTCTTC	CASRKGPGNEQFF
few	TRBV29-1	TRBJ1-5	-	TGCAGCGTTACCCTGGGCAGAAATCAGCCCCAGCATTTT	CSVTLGRNQPQHF
few	TRBV5-6	TRBJ2-4	-	TGTGCCAGCAGCTTTAGAACAGGCCTAGCCAAAAACATTCAGTACTTC	CASSFRTGLAKNIQYF
-	TRBV18	TRBJ2-7	TRBD1	TGTGCCAGCTCACCAAGACAGGGGCTTCTTGACGAGCAGTACTTC	CASSPRQGLLDEQYF
few	TRBV29-1	TRBJ1-1	-	TGCAGCGGGCGGGGGTCGAACACTGAAGCTTTCTTT	CSGRGSNTEAFF
-	TRBV7-2	TRBJ2-1	TRBD2	TGTGCCAGCAGCTTAGACCTTAGCGGGTGGAATGAGCAGTTCTTC	CASSLDLSGWNEQFF
-	TRBV9	TRBJ1-2	-	TGTGCCAGCAGCGCACTAGGGGGAAGCTATGGCTACACCTTC	CASSALGGSYGYTF
-	TRBV9	TRBJ1-1	-	TGTGCCAGCAGCGTAGGGGGCAGGGGCACTGAAGCTTTCTTT	CASSVGGRGTEAFF
-	TRBV4-1	TRBJ2-1	-	TGCGCCAGCAGCCAAGACCAGACAAGTGAGCAGTTCTTC	CASSQDQTSEQFF
-	TRBV27	TRBJ1-4	TRBD1	TGTGCCAGCAGGGCCTCGGACAGGGGCAATGAAAAACTGTTTTTT	CASRASDRGNEKLFF
-	TRBV30	TRBJ2-1	TRBD2	TGTGCCTGGAGAGGGCTAGCGGGATTGAATGAGCAGTTCTTC	CAWRGLAGLNEQFF
-	TRBV5-5	TRBJ2-3	-	TGTGCCAGCAACAGGGAGTTAACGAGAGATACGCAGTATTTT	CASNRELTRDTQYF
-	TRBV4-3	TRBJ2-2	TRBD2	TGCGCCAGCAGCCAAGAGGCTAGCGGGGGAATACGAGCGAACACCGGGGAGCTGTTTTTT	CASSQEASGGIRANTGELFF
many	TRBV10-3	TRBJ2-3	-	TGTGCCATCAGAGCAGATACGCAGTATTTT	CAIRADTQYF
few	TRBV12-5	TRBJ2-1	TRBD2	TGTGCTAGTGGTCTAGCAGCGGGAGGGCCGGGGAATGAGCAGTTCTTC	CASGLAAGGPGNEQFF